These 14 T cell receptor beta chains originate from one sample sequenced in a study of T cell responses to AZD1222 COVID-19 vaccine. The repertoire was sequenced with immunoSEQ multiplex PCR; TCRdb's copy has only in-frame clones and lacks some. This sample yields around 110,000 clones, of which approximately 92% are seen a single time; under 10% belongs to the top ten. The specimen was peripheral blood, collected 28 days after the second AZD1222 dose. The receptors shown here come from an adult who received the AZD1222 COVID-19 vaccine.

The chain combines TRBV24-1 with TRBJ2-3; D unresolved. CDR1 KGHDR and CDR2 SFDVKD come from the germline V gene. The germline V and J ends were trimmed by 2 bases and 5 bases, with 7 bases remaining between them. There are 13 residues in the CDR3. The CDR3 sequence: CATSDYTQDTQYF. The CDR3 DNA reads as TGTGCCACCAGTGATTACACCCAAGATACGCAGTATTTT.

The V call is TRBV5-4, the J call TRBJ1-1; 8 positions match TRBD1. This CDR3 has 14 amino acids. From germline, CDR1 is SGHNT and CDR2 YYREEE (reference sequence). Trimming cost V 6 bases and J 6 bases; bases outside gene matches: 10. The CDR3 region is CASTIDRGGAEAFF. The CDR3 DNA sequence: TGTGCCAGCACCATAGACAGGGGAGGCGCTGAAGCTTTCTTT.

This chain uses TRBV5-1 with TRBJ2-1; 7 nucleotides align to TRBD2. The trim removed 4 bases at V and 3 bases at J, leaving 7 bases unmatched. This CDR3 has 15 residues. Germline V gene lookup returns CDR1 SGHRS and CDR2 YFSETQ. The CDR3 sequence is CASSVIAGSYNEQFF. The CDR3 bases are TGCGCCAGCAGCGTTATAGCGGGTAGCTACAATGAGCAGTTCTTC.

CDR3 sequence (DNA): TGCGCCAGCAGCCAATCTCGCGACAGGGCTGAGCAGTACTTC. The encoded protein is CASSQSRDRAEQYF. The V call is TRBV4-1, the J call TRBJ2-7, with 7 bases lining up with TRBD1. This CDR3 comprises 14 residues. With V trimmed by 2 bases and J by 7 bases, 8 bases remained unmatched. The V gene's germline CDR1 is MGHRA and CDR2 YSYEKL.

The J gene is TRBJ1-3, the V gene TRBV4-1; no definite D call. V lost 0 bases to trimming and J lost 4 bases, with 13 bases between them. Germline V gene data show CDR1 as MGHRA and CDR2 as YSYEKL. This CDR3 is 16 amino acids long. Here the CDR3 reads CASSQDGRQTGNTIYF. The CDR3, as DNA: TGCGCCAGCAGCCAAGACGGTAGGCAGACGGGAAACACCATATATTTT.

For the CDR3, the DNA is TGTGCCAGCAGTTTCCGTACCCAGGGGGCCAATCAGCCCCAGCATTTT. The encoded protein is CASSFRTQGANQPQHF. This rearrangement joins TRBV28 to TRBJ1-5; 8 bases fit TRBD1. Germline V gene lookup returns CDR1 MDHEN and CDR2 SYDVKM. The CDR3 covers 16 residues. Trimming took 3 bases from V and 3 from J; bases not matched to a gene: 7.

The chain couples TRBV2 to TRBJ1-5; weak D call: TRBD1 (5 bases). Germline CDR1 reads SNHLY; CDR2 reads FYNNEI. Between the trimmed V and J ends, which lost 8 bases and 1 base, there was a span of 9 bases. CDR3 length equals 13 residues. The CDR3 spells CASLRDSNQPQHF. The DNA of the CDR3 is TGTGCCAGCCTACGGGACAGCAATCAGCCCCAGCATTTT. Combining the CDR3 with reference TRBV2 and TRBJ1-5 gives the whole variable domain EPEVTQTPSHQVTQMGQEVILRCVPISNHLYFYWYRQILGQKVEFLVSFYNNEISEKSEIFDDQFSVERPDGSNFTLKIRSTKLEDSAMYFCASLRDSNQPQHFGDGTRLSIL.

CDR3 bases: TGTGCCAGTAGTACCGGACGTATTCTACTTGAAGCTTTCTTT. Protein sequence: CASSTGRILLEAFF. This chain joins TRBV19 and TRBJ1-1; D unclear. Per the germline V gene, CDR1 is LNHDA and CDR2 is SQIVND (reference sequence). The CDR3 length is 14 residues. The ends were cut back, 4 bases at V and 7 bases at J, with 16 bases in the middle.

This chain links TRBV11-2 with TRBJ2-7; tentatively, D is TRBD1 or TRBD2 (5 bases each). Trimming cost V 5 bases and J 4 bases, with 12 bases left between them. Germline CDR1 is SGHAT and CDR2 is FQNNGV. The CDR3 is 13 amino acids. Written as DNA, the CDR3 is TGTGCCAGCAGCCAGGGACCCAAGTACGAGCAGTACTTC. This sequence encodes CASSQGPKYEQYF.

V usage is TRBV12-5 and J usage is TRBJ1-5; the D gene is possibly TRBD1 (6 bases). This CDR3 is built from 14 residues. Looked up from germline, CDR1 is LGHNT and CDR2 is FRNRAP. V lost 5 bases and J 4 bases, leaving 12 bases between the germline ends. This CDR3 reads CASGLRDNNQPQHF. The CDR3 bases are TGTGCTAGTGGTCTCCGGGACAATAATCAGCCCCAGCATTTT.

The chain couples TRBV30 to TRBJ1-6; TRBD1 aligns across 8 bases. With V trimmed by 4 bases and J by 6 bases, 11 bases remained unmatched. This CDR3 is built from 16 residues. The germline CDR1 and CDR2 sequences are GTSNPN and SVGIG (reference sequence). CDR3 loop: CAWKLLGQGLNSPLHF. The CDR3 nucleotides are TGTGCCTGGAAACTCTTAGGACAGGGCCTTAATTCACCCCTCCACTTT.

In DNA form, the CDR3 reads TGTGCCAGCAGTTCCCAGGGAGGTCGTGGCTACACCTTC. Translated, it gives CASSSQGGRGYTF. The J gene is TRBJ1-2, the V gene TRBV6-5, with D tentatively TRBD1 (5 bases). The CDR3 is 13 amino acids. Germline CDR1 reads MNHEY; CDR2 reads SVGAGI. V was trimmed by 4 bases and J by 7 bases, leaving 13 bases between them.

The gene calls are TRBV7-9 and TRBJ2-1; D not certain. Deletions cut 4 bases from V and 0 bases from J, with 13 bases between. CDR1 and CDR2 from the germline V gene are SEHNR and FQNEAQ (reference sequence). The CDR3 consists of 16 residues. CDR3 residues: CASSSRIPSSYNEQFF. The CDR3 nucleotides read TGTGCCAGCAGCTCCCGGATCCCGAGCTCCTACAATGAGCAGTTCTTC. Full variable domain (missing parts from reference TRBV7-9 and TRBJ2-1): DTGVSQNPRHKITKRGQNVTFRCDPISEHNRLYWYRQTLGQGPEFLTYFQNEAQLEKSRLLSDRFSAERPKGSFSTLEIQRTEQGDSAMYLCASSSRIPSSYNEQFFGPGTRLTVL.

V is TRBV4-2 and J is TRBJ2-1; the D call may be TRBD1 or TRBD2 (5 bases each). CDR3 length equals 13 residues. V was pared by 8 bases and J by 9 bases, with 17 bases between. Germline assignment: CDR1 LGHNA and CDR2 YNFKEQ. This chain's CDR3 is CASGTSGDGEQFF. The CDR3 DNA reads as TGTGCCAGCGGAACATCCGGGGACGGTGAGCAGTTCTTC.